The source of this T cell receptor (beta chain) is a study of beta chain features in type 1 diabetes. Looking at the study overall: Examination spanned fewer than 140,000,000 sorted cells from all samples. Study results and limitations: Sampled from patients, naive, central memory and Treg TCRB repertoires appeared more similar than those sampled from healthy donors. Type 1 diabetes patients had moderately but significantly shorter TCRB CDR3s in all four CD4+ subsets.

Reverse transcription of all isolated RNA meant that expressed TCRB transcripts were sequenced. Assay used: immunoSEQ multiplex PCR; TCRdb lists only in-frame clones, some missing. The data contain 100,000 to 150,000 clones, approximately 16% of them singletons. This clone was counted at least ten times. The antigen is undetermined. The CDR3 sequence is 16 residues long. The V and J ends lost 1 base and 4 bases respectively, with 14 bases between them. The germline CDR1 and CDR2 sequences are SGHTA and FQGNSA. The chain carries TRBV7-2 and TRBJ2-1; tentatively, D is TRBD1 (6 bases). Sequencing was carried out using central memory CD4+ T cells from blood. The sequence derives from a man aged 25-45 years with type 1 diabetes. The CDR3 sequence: CASSLDRDITYNEQFF. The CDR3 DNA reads TGTGCCAGCAGCTTAGACAGGGACATAACATACAATGAGCAGTTCTTC.